The TCR beta chain under discussion was sequenced for a study of radiotherapy plus CTLA-4 blockade in lung cancer. At the level of the study: Objective response rate was about 20%; disease control rate, under 35%.

Focal radiation plus CTLA-4 blockade with ipilimumab was given to patients with chemo-refractory metastatic non-small-cell lung cancer. About this clone: The antigen remains unidentified.

The CDR3 consists of 14 residues. Germline V gene data show CDR1 as SGHAT and CDR2 as FQNNGV. Trimming cost V 5 bases and J 7 bases, with 15 bases left between them. Whole-study findings and limits: Per reports, early blood T cell clone dynamics, plus interferon-beta, forecast response most strongly. Clones of tumor-derived TCRs expanded in blood after radiotherapy plus ipilimumab.

Sequencing used immunoSEQ multiplex PCR; TCRdb keeps in-frame clones, though not all of them. This repertoire shows around 45,000 clones, around 76% found once; its top ten account for just under 8.5%. The receptor was derived from a human donor with non-small cell lung cancer who had stable disease on radiotherapy plus ipilimumab. The sequences come from peripheral blood, collected from a patient treated with radiotherapy plus ipilimumab. V gene TRBV11-2 combines with J gene TRBJ2-1, with D maybe TRBD2 (6 bases). CDR3 loop: CASSRQVRGNEQFF. The CDR3, as DNA: TGTGCCAGCAGCCGACAAGTCCGGGGGAATGAGCAGTTCTTC.